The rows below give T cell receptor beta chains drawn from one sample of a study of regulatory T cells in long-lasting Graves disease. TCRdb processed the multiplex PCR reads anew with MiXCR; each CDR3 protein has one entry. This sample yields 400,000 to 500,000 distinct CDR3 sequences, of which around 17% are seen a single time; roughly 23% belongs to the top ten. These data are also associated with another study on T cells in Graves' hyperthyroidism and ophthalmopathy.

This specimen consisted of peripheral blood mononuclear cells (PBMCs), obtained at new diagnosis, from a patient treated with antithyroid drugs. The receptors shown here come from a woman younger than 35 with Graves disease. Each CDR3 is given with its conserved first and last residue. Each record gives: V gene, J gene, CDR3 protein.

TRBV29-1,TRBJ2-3,CSFPPGATDTQYF
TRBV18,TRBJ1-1,CASSPPLTTGASEAFF
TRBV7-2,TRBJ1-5,CASSLGVGTTNQPQHF
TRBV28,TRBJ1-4,CASSSIRDGNEKLFF
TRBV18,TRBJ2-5,CASSPQKGQGETQYF
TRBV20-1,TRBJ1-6,CSAQAGTGSPLHF
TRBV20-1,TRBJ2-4,CSARTPGLNLAKNIQYF
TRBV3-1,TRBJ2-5,CASSPQGETQYF
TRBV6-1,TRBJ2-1,CASSERDNYNEQFF
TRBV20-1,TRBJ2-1,CSASGGRSYNEQFF
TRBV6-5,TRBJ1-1,CASSYLTGGTEAFF
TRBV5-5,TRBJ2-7,CASSPQRSSYEQYF
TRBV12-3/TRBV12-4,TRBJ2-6,CASSPQASGANVLTF
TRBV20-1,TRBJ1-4,CSTKTDRVGLFF
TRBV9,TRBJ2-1,CASSVIGVSGRASILNEQFF
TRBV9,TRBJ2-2,CASSFTDRPNTGELFF
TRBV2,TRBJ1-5,CASRSTRGLDQPQHF
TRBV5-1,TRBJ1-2,CASSNGDGRPDGYTF
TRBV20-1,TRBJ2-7,CSAQWTVEQYF
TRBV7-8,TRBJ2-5,CASSLAGSLQETQYF
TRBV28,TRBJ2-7,CASSLIAPPYEQYF
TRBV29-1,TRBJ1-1,CSVTRTENTEAFF
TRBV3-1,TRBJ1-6,CASSRSYSPLHF
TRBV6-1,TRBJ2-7,CASRRARGTRDEQYF
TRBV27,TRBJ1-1,CASSFTAFDTEAFF
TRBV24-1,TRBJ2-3,CATSVLTGSTDTQYF
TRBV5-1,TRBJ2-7,CASSGGREVYEQYF
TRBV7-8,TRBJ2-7,CASLGSTGLAGADEQYF
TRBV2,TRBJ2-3,CASSDRGRILPDTQYF
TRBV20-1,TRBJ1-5,CSASLPPLGSNQPQHF
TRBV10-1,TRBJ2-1,CASSESPNNEQFF